Listed here are 8 T cell receptor beta chains from one sample, sequenced in a study of T cell clonotyping in hematopoietic cell transplantation. The protocol was immunoSEQ multiplex PCR, while the TCRdb copy is restricted to in-frame clones and leaves out a portion. The table records fewer than 30,000 clones, approximately 96% of them present only once. Sequencing was performed on peripheral blood mononuclear cells. These receptors were obtained from a man aged 45-65 years in good health. Some clones in this sample may be carry-over from other donors' samples.

The V call is TRBV4-2, the J call TRBJ2-5, with no clear D. V was clipped by 0 bases and J by 3 bases, with 11 bases between them. The germline CDR1 and CDR2 sequences are LGHNA and YNFKEQ. CDR3 length: 15 amino acids. As DNA, the CDR3 is TGTGCCAGCAGCCAAGATATGAACCGCAAAGAGACCCAGTACTTC. Protein: CASSQDMNRKETQYF.

This clone was detected once. CDR3 DNA sequence: TGTGCCAGCAGCTTGCTTATCGGGACTAGCGGCCGGGTGCTAGCCAAAAACATTCAGTACTTC. Residues: CASSLLIGTSGRVLAKNIQYF. The rearrangement uses TRBV7-7 and TRBJ2-4; 11 bases match TRBD2. Germline values: CDR1 SSHAT, CDR2 FNYEAQ (reference sequence). V lost 3 bases and J lost 0; bases outside the gene matches: 16. The CDR3 totals 21 residues.

This clone was picked up one time. The chain couples TRBV14 to TRBJ1-1; 7 positions agree with TRBD1. The germline gives CDR1 SGHDN, CDR2 FVKESK. The CDR3 is 18 residues long. V lost 0 bases and J lost 0; bases outside the gene matches: 10. The CDR3 coding sequence is TGTGCCAGCAGCCAAGATCCCAAGAAAACAGGGGTGAACACTGAAGCTTTCTTT. It encodes CASSQDPKKTGVNTEAFF.

The rearrangement joins TRBV5-1 to TRBJ1-2, with D perhaps matching TRBD1 (5 bases). Germline CDR1 and CDR2: SGHRS and YFSETQ. V shed 0 bases and J shed 2 bases, with 20 bases lying between them. The CDR3 is 18 amino acids. CDR3 coding DNA: TGCGCCAGCAGCTTGGGGTTTGGTCAACAGGCGGAAAACTATGGCTACACCTTC. Translation gives CASSLGFGQQAENYGYTF. Complete variable domain (other parts from reference TRBV5-1 and TRBJ1-2): KAGVTQTPRYLIKTRGQQVTLSCSPISGHRSVSWYQQTPGQGLQFLFEYFSETQRNKGNFPGRFSGRQFSNSRSEMNVSTLELGDSALYLCASSLGFGQQAENYGYTFGSGTRLTVV.

In this sample, this clone turned up once. The chain couples TRBV28 to TRBJ1-2, with D possibly TRBD1 on 6 matching bases. V was shortened by 5 bases and J by 4 bases, with 14 bases between the two germline ends. The CDR3 is 14 residues long. Germline V lookup: CDR1 MDHEN, CDR2 SYDVKM. The CDR3 nucleotides are TGTGCCAGCAGTGGCACAGGGAGGGCCTATGGCTACACCTTC. Its protein is CASSGTGRAYGYTF.

J is TRBJ2-2 and V is TRBV2, with D tentatively TRBD1 (5 bases). The CDR3 extends over 13 amino acids. Per germline, CDR1 SNHLY and CDR2 FYNNEI. V was shortened by 6 bases and J by 8 bases, with 13 bases between the two germline ends. CDR3 region: CASRLNRPGELFF. The CDR3 DNA follows: TGTGCCAGCAGGCTCAACAGGCCGGGGGAGCTGTTTTTT.

This clone was observed once. The rearrangement joins TRBV4-3 to TRBJ1-2; tentative D call: TRBD1 (6 bases). This CDR3 has 16 amino acids. Germline V gene lookup returns CDR1 LGHNA and CDR2 YSLEER. V was shortened by 5 bases and J by 1 base, with 17 bases between the two germline ends. CDR3: CASSNTRGGVNYGYTF. Written as DNA, the CDR3 is TGCGCCAGCAGCAACACCAGGGGTGGAGTTAACTATGGCTACACCTTC.

The chain uses TRBV25-1 and TRBJ1-3; unclear D gene. The CDR3 is 15 residues long. Germline V gene lookup returns CDR1 MGHDK and CDR2 SYGVNS. Trimming shortened V by 3 bases and J by 4 bases, and 13 bases separated the two germline ends. The CDR3 region has the DNA TGTGCCAGCAGTGAGCTACAGTCGGTCGGAAACACCATATATTTT. This codes for CASSELQSVGNTIYF. Drawing the rest from reference TRBV25-1 and TRBJ1-3, the complete variable domain is EADIYQTPRYLVIGTGKKITLECSQTMGHDKMYWYQQDPGMELHLIHYSYGVNSTEKGDLSSESTVSRIRTEHFPLTLESARPSHTSQYLCASSELQSVGNTIYFGEGSWLTVV.